Listed below are T cell receptor beta chains from one sample, sequenced in a study of Ad26.COV2.S vaccination and SARS-CoV-2 variants. Clones were sequenced by immunoSEQ multiplex PCR, and TCRdb holds only the in-frame ones, with some missing. This table has around 450,000 clones, nearly 90% appearing once. The source material was peripheral blood, sampled in a trial of Ad26.COV2.S vaccine versus placebo. These receptors were taken from a person between 18 and 60 years old who received the Ad26.COV2.S COVID-19 vaccine or a placebo. The CDR3 runs from the conserved cysteine through the conserved F or W. The D gene is left open where the match is weak. Clone sizes are given selectively: once, few, many, or a class where the clone is expanded.

D: TRBD1
size: .
J: TRBJ2-5
V: TRBV6-5
CDR3: CASSYTNRGETQYF
DNA: TGTGCCAGCAGTTACACCAACAGGGGGGAGACCCAGTACTTC

D: TRBD1
size: .
J: TRBJ1-5
V: TRBV28
CDR3: CASSPPGQGHQPQHF
DNA: TGTGCCAGCAGTCCCCCGGGACAGGGACATCAGCCCCAGCATTTT

D: .
size: once
J: TRBJ2-1
V: TRBV10-2
CDR3: CASQNLVSRDEQFF
DNA: TGCGCCAGTCAGAATTTGGTTTCAAGGGATGAGCAGTTCTTC

D: .
size: .
J: TRBJ1-2
V: TRBV5-6
CDR3: CASSARARLYGYTF
DNA: TGTGCCAGCAGCGCCCGGGCGCGGTTGTATGGCTACACCTTC

D: .
size: .
J: TRBJ1-4
V: TRBV9
CDR3: CASSGGVGATNEKLFF
DNA: TGTGCCAGCAGCGGGGGGGTAGGTGCAACTAATGAAAAACTGTTTTTT

D: .
size: .
J: TRBJ2-2
V: TRBV19
CDR3: CASSTGPNTGELFF
DNA: TGTGCCAGTAGTACCGGACCGAACACCGGGGAGCTGTTTTTT

D: .
size: .
J: TRBJ2-3
V: TRBV21-1
CDR3: CASLLYRLDADTQYF
DNA: TGTGCCAGCCTTCTTTACAGGCTTGACGCAGATACGCAGTATTTT

D: .
size: once
J: TRBJ1-6
V: TRBV25-1
CDR3: CASSEWGQHSPLHF
DNA: TGTGCCAGCAGTGAATGGGGGCAACATTCACCCCTCCACTTT

D: .
size: .
J: TRBJ1-4
V: TRBV27
CDR3: CASSFIPMGEKLFF
DNA: TGTGCCAGCAGTTTCATCCCGATGGGAGAAAAACTGTTTTTT

D: .
size: .
J: TRBJ2-1
V: TRBV9
CDR3: CASSPNFGDEQFF
DNA: TGTGCCAGCAGCCCGAATTTTGGCGATGAGCAGTTCTTC

D: .
size: .
J: TRBJ2-2
V: TRBV2
CDR3: CASSRQGGINTGELFF
DNA: TGTGCCAGCAGCAGACAGGGCGGGATCAACACCGGGGAGCTGTTTTTT

D: TRBD1
size: .
J: TRBJ1-1
V: TRBV6-6
CDR3: CASSYLTDRARGAFF
DNA: TGTGCCAGCAGTTACCTAACGGACAGGGCTAGGGGAGCTTTCTTT

D: .
size: .
J: TRBJ1-2
V: TRBV4-3
CDR3: CASSQSVEDNYGYTF
DNA: TGCGCCAGCAGCCAGTCGGTTGAGGATAACTATGGCTACACCTTC

D: .
size: once
J: TRBJ2-3
V: TRBV11-2
CDR3: CASSPGVVGGSDTQYF
DNA: TGTGCCAGCAGCCCGGGGGTAGTAGGGGGTTCAGATACGCAGTATTTT

D: TRBD2
size: .
J: TRBJ2-4
V: TRBV10-3
CDR3: CAISESIGGGAAKNIQYF
DNA: TGTGCCATCAGTGAGTCGATCGGCGGGGGGGCGGCCAAAAACATTCAGTACTTC

D: .
size: .
J: TRBJ1-4
V: TRBV28
CDR3: CASTSGPPGWKLFF
DNA: TGTGCCAGCACCTCCGGACCCCCAGGCTGGAAACTGTTTTTT

D: TRBD2
size: .
J: TRBJ2-1
V: TRBV19
CDR3: CASSIFSGRAIRDGNEQFF
DNA: TGTGCCAGTAGTATATTTTCCGGGAGGGCCATCCGGGACGGCAATGAGCAGTTCTTC

D: .
size: .
J: TRBJ1-3
V: TRBV3-1/TRBV3-2
CDR3: CASSQGLGGSSGNTIYF
DNA: TGTGCCAGCAGCCAAGGGTTGGGCGGTAGCTCTGGAAACACCATATATTTT

D: TRBD2
size: .
J: TRBJ2-1
V: TRBV15
CDR3: CATSRDLFGLAGVEQFF
DNA: TGTGCCACCAGCAGAGATCTCTTCGGACTAGCGGGAGTTGAGCAGTTCTTC

D: .
size: .
J: TRBJ1-2
V: TRBV7-9
CDR3: CASSLIGPHGYTF
DNA: TGTGCCAGCAGCTTAATAGGGCCCCATGGCTACACCTTC

D: .
size: .
J: TRBJ1-1
V: TRBV18
CDR3: CASSPGGWQPNTEAFF
DNA: TGTGCCAGCTCACCAGGCGGTTGGCAGCCGAACACTGAAGCTTTCTTT

D: TRBD2
size: .
J: TRBJ2-1
V: TRBV5-1
CDR3: CASSLPSLAGGATHEQFF
DNA: TGCGCCAGCAGCTTGCCTTCACTAGCGGGAGGGGCTACACATGAGCAGTTCTTC

D: .
size: once
J: TRBJ2-5
V: TRBV12-3/TRBV12-4
CDR3: CASSLLETQYF
DNA: TGTGCCAGCAGTTTACTTGAGACCCAGTACTTC

D: .
size: .
J: TRBJ2-2
V: TRBV7-2
CDR3: CASIRRENTGELFF
DNA: TGTGCCAGCATCCGCAGGGAGAACACCGGGGAGCTGTTTTTT

D: .
size: .
J: TRBJ2-7
V: TRBV6-5
CDR3: CASSYAVDHYEQYF
DNA: TGTGCCAGCAGTTACGCGGTGGACCACTACGAGCAGTACTTC

D: TRBD2
size: .
J: TRBJ2-7
V: TRBV7-2
CDR3: CASSSVRGNSYEQYF
DNA: TGTGCCAGCAGCTCCGTGCGGGGGAACTCCTACGAGCAGTACTTC

D: .
size: .
J: TRBJ1-2
V: TRBV2
CDR3: CASKVRQATYGYTF
DNA: TGTGCCAGCAAGGTGAGACAGGCCACCTATGGCTACACCTTC

D: TRBD1
size: .
J: TRBJ2-5
V: TRBV5-1
CDR3: CATRTGERQETQYF
DNA: TGCGCCACCCGGACAGGTGAAAGACAAGAGACCCAGTACTTC

D: TRBD1
size: .
J: TRBJ1-2
V: TRBV19
CDR3: CASTDRVYDGYTF
DNA: TGTGCCAGTACCGACAGGGTTTATGATGGCTACACCTTC

D: .
size: .
J: TRBJ2-5
V: TRBV18
CDR3: CASSPMRGQETQYF
DNA: TGTGCCAGCTCACCTATGAGGGGACAAGAGACCCAGTACTTC

D: TRBD1
size: .
J: TRBJ1-1
V: TRBV7-9
CDR3: CASSSGTGGVVGHTEAFF
DNA: TGTGCCAGCAGCTCCGGGACAGGCGGGGTAGTTGGGCACACTGAAGCTTTCTTT

D: TRBD1
size: .
J: TRBJ1-4
V: TRBV29-1
CDR3: CSAGTGGNGEKLFF
DNA: TGCAGCGCCGGGACAGGGGGCAATGGTGAAAAACTGTTTTTT

D: .
size: .
J: TRBJ1-1
V: TRBV5-1
CDR3: CASSLVAGGAGTEAFF
DNA: TGCGCCAGCAGCTTGGTGGCAGGTGGGGCTGGCACTGAAGCTTTCTTT

D: TRBD1
size: .
J: TRBJ1-2
V: TRBV28
CDR3: CASRSNGAGGLGYTF
DNA: TGTGCCAGCAGATCAAACGGGGCAGGGGGGCTGGGCTACACCTTC

D: .
size: .
J: TRBJ2-7
V: TRBV18
CDR3: CASSPTVGEFRYEQYF
DNA: TGTGCCAGCTCACCCACCGTGGGGGAGTTTCGCTACGAGCAGTACTTC

D: .
size: .
J: TRBJ1-1
V: TRBV9
CDR3: CASSALRDPPNTEAFF
DNA: TGTGCCAGCAGCGCTTTGAGGGACCCCCCGAACACTGAAGCTTTCTTT

D: .
size: few
J: TRBJ2-2
V: TRBV9
CDR3: CASSFDGYTGELFF
DNA: TGTGCCAGCAGCTTCGACGGTTACACCGGGGAGCTGTTTTTT

D: .
size: .
J: TRBJ2-3
V: TRBV6-2/TRBV6-3
CDR3: CASSYLLDTQYF
DNA: TGTGCCAGCAGTTACTTGTTGGATACGCAGTATTTT

D: TRBD1
size: once
J: TRBJ1-4
V: TRBV28
CDR3: CASRSTGGQGHEKLFF
DNA: TGTGCCAGCAGATCCACGGGGGGACAGGGGCATGAAAAACTGTTTTTT

D: TRBD2
size: .
J: TRBJ2-1
V: TRBV11-2
CDR3: CASSKHLLAGGGNEQFF
DNA: TGTGCCAGCAGCAAACACTTACTAGCGGGAGGTGGCAATGAGCAGTTCTTC

D: TRBD1
size: .
J: TRBJ2-5
V: TRBV5-1
CDR3: CASSRTGDQETQYF
DNA: TGCGCCAGCTCCCGTACAGGGGACCAAGAGACCCAGTACTTC

D: TRBD2
size: .
J: TRBJ2-5
V: TRBV4-2
CDR3: CASSQAWRASGRTETQYF
DNA: TGTGCCAGCAGCCAAGCGTGGAGAGCTAGCGGGAGGACCGAGACCCAGTACTTC

D: .
size: .
J: TRBJ1-2
V: TRBV6-5
CDR3: CASSYSPSYGYTF
DNA: TGTGCCAGCAGTTACTCTCCCAGCTATGGCTACACCTTC

D: .
size: .
J: TRBJ1-5
V: TRBV19
CDR3: CASSIGGLMPQHF
DNA: TGTGCCAGTAGTATCGGGGGTTTGATGCCCCAGCATTTT

D: TRBD2
size: .
J: TRBJ2-3
V: TRBV7-2
CDR3: CASSSSGRWTDTQYF
DNA: TGTGCCAGCAGCTCTAGCGGGAGGTGGACAGATACGCAGTATTTT

D: .
size: .
J: TRBJ2-6
V: TRBV3-1/TRBV3-2
CDR3: CASSLRTGANVLTF
DNA: TGTGCCAGCAGCCTTAGGACTGGGGCCAACGTCCTGACTTTC

D: TRBD2
size: .
J: TRBJ2-7
V: TRBV7-9
CDR3: CASSFEPSGGYTYEQYF
DNA: TGTGCCAGCAGCTTCGAACCTAGCGGGGGATATACCTACGAGCAGTACTTC

D: TRBD1
size: .
J: TRBJ1-1
V: TRBV19
CDR3: CASSIGTGRINTEAFF
DNA: TGTGCCAGTAGTATAGGGACAGGGAGAATCAACACTGAAGCTTTCTTT

D: .
size: .
J: TRBJ1-1
V: TRBV5-6
CDR3: CASSLVGGGTEAFF
DNA: TGTGCCAGCAGCTTGGTAGGGGGAGGGACTGAAGCTTTCTTT

D: .
size: .
J: TRBJ1-3
V: TRBV6-5
CDR3: CASRIQETGNTIYF
DNA: TGTGCCAGCAGGATACAGGAGACCGGAAACACCATATATTTT

D: .
size: .
J: TRBJ1-2
V: TRBV7-9
CDR3: CASSLRGGGHGYTF
DNA: TGTGCCAGCAGCTTACGAGGGGGTGGGCATGGCTACACCTTC